These 10 T cell receptor beta chains originate from one sample sequenced in a study of T cells in narcolepsy. Measured with immunoSEQ multiplex PCR; TCRdb has only the in-frame clones, and not every one. The repertoire consists of 25,000 to 35,000 clones, with 90% occurring once and the leading ten covering around 1.2%. Sequences were obtained from CD45RA- memory CD4+ T cells from PBMCs. These receptors originate from a human donor with narcolepsy.

This chain links TRBV19 with TRBJ1-2; D remains unclear. Germline-derived CDR1 and CDR2 are LNHDA and SQIVND (reference sequence). The length of the CDR3 is 17 residues. Trimming stripped 2 bases from V and 4 bases from J, with 20 bases between. The chain's CDR3 is CASSIFRGGRRAYGYTF. CDR3 DNA sequence: TGTGCCAGTAGTATATTTCGCGGAGGGAGGAGGGCCTATGGCTACACCTTC.

This chain connects TRBV2 to TRBJ1-5; 7 positions agree with TRBD1. This CDR3 is built from 14 residues. V was pared by 6 bases and J by 3 bases, with 5 bases of the junction left unmatched. CDR1 and CDR2 from the germline V gene are SNHLY and FYNNEI. CDR3 sequence (DNA): TGTGCCAGCAGGGCCGGGACAGTCAATCAGCCCCAGCATTTT. Protein: CASRAGTVNQPQHF.

The chain combines TRBV6-1 with TRBJ2-3; 11 bases fit TRBD1. The V segment lost 6 bases and the J segment 4 bases; nucleotides outside the gene matches: 3. Germline lookup yields CDR1 MNHNS and CDR2 SASEGT. This CDR3 contains 14 residues. The CDR3 reads CASRSDRGPDTQYF. In nucleotides, the CDR3 is TGTGCCAGCAGATCGGACAGGGGGCCAGATACGCAGTATTTT.

The chain recombines TRBV19 with TRBJ1-2, with TRBD1 matching over 7 bases. V dropped 0 bases and J dropped 2; count of bases not matched to a gene: 3. In germline, CDR1 is LNHDA, CDR2 SQIVND (reference sequence). The CDR3 totals 15 residues. DNA for the CDR3: TGTGCCAGTAGTATAGATCCGGGACAGAACTATGGCTACACCTTC. This encodes CASSIDPGQNYGYTF.

The chain recombines TRBV5-5 with TRBJ2-5; D gene ambiguous. Germline V lookup: CDR1 SGHKS, CDR2 YYEKEE (reference sequence). Trimming took off 0 bases at V and 4 bases at J, with 13 bases between the two ends. The CDR3 sequence is 15 residues long. The CDR3 coding sequence is TGTGCCAGCAGCTTGGAGGGCAGGCGCGGAGAGACCCAGTACTTC. Its protein is CASSLEGRRGETQYF.

V usage is TRBV9 and J usage is TRBJ2-5, with D perhaps matching TRBD1 or TRBD2 (5 bases each). Looked up from germline, CDR1 is SGDLS and CDR2 is YYNGEE. CDR3 length: 21 amino acids. Between the trimmed V and J ends, which lost 0 bases and 2 bases, there was a span of 29 bases. The DNA of the CDR3 is TGTGCCAGCAGCGTAGGCGGAAGGGGTGGGGGAGACCTTTGGGCTCAAGAGACCCAGTACTTC. Encoded protein: CASSVGGRGGGDLWAQETQYF. Full variable domain (outside the CDR3, taken from reference TRBV9 and TRBJ2-5): DSGVTQTPKHLITATGQRVTLRCSPRSGDLSVYWYQQSLDQGLQFLIQYYNGEERAKGNILERFSAQQFPDLHSELNLSSLELGDSALYFCASSVGGRGGGDLWAQETQYFGPGTRLLVL.

The chain joins TRBV6-5 to TRBJ1-1; D unclear. Germline V gives CDR1 MNHEY, CDR2 SVGAGI. This CDR3 region has 11 residues. V lost 7 bases and J 5 bases, leaving 8 bases between the germline ends. This chain's CDR3 is CASTKGTEAFF. The CDR3 DNA sequence: TGTGCCAGCACCAAGGGTACTGAAGCTTTCTTT.

The V and J genes are TRBV10-1 and TRBJ1-1, with D possibly matching TRBD1 (6 bases). Germline V gene lookup returns CDR1 WNHNN and CDR2 SYGVQD (reference sequence). V lost 4 bases and J lost 2, with 11 bases in between. The CDR3 is 14 amino acids. The CDR3 loop reads CASSGGPLNTEAFF. As DNA, the CDR3 is TGCGCCAGCAGTGGGGGGCCTTTAAACACTGAAGCTTTCTTT.

The chain recombines TRBV6-5 with TRBJ1-5; 7 nucleotides line up with TRBD1. This CDR3 has 15 residues. The V segment lost 6 bases and the J segment 0 bases; nucleotides outside the gene matches: 5. The germline V gene encodes CDR1 MNHEY and CDR2 SVGAGI. The DNA for the CDR3 is TGTGCCAGCAGACCGGACAGGATTAGCAATCAGCCCCAGCATTTT. Translating it yields CASRPDRISNQPQHF.

The genes are TRBV4-2 and TRBJ2-3; no firm D call. The CDR3 has 16 amino acids. Germline CDR1 LGHNA, CDR2 YNFKEQ. Trimming shortened V by 2 bases and J by 2 bases, and 14 bases separated the two germline ends. The chain's CDR3 is CASSQQGGMNTDTQYF. In DNA, the CDR3 is TGTGCCAGCAGCCAACAAGGTGGGATGAACACAGATACGCAGTATTTT.